The 24 T cell receptor beta chains reported below all come from one sample, sequenced in a study of cytomegalovirus exposure and HLA in healthy donors. The PCR had 60 Vbeta and 13 Jbeta primers. Assay used: immunoSEQ multiplex PCR; TCRdb lists only in-frame clones, some missing. The sample table sets out fewer than 200,000 clones. Sequenced sample: PBMCs. All receptors derive from a man aged 25-45 years in good health and CMV-seronegative.

V gene TRBV10-3 combines with J gene TRBJ1-2; 11 bases are shared with TRBD1. This CDR3 spans 15 amino acids. From germline, CDR1 is ENHRY and CDR2 SYGVKD. The trim removed 4 bases at V and 7 bases at J, leaving 8 bases unmatched. CDR3 in DNA: TGTGCCATCAGTGGGTCTGGACAGGGGGCTTTTGGCTACACCTTC. Translating it yields CAISGSGQGAFGYTF.

The chain recombines TRBV29-1 with TRBJ2-5; 9 bases line up with TRBD2. Near its end, the DNA agrees better with TRBJ2-7, so the J call may be wrong. The length of the CDR3 is 15 residues. CDR1 and CDR2 (germline): SQVTM, ANQGSEA. The CDR3 loop reads CSVETLAGAGDEQYF. The DNA of the CDR3 is TGCAGCGTTGAGACCTTAGCGGGAGCCGGTGACGAGCAGTACTTC.

V usage is TRBV9 and J usage is TRBJ2-5; 9 bases map to TRBD1. The J call may be faulty, since TRBJ2-7 better matches the DNA end. Germline CDR1 SGDLS, CDR2 YYNGEE. The CDR3 loop spans 14 amino acids. The CDR3 spells CASSVAGQGYEQYF. For the CDR3, the DNA is TGTGCCAGCAGCGTCGCGGGACAGGGCTACGAGCAGTACTTC.

The chain links TRBV30 to TRBJ1-5, with unresolved D. Trimming took off 2 bases at V and 5 bases at J, with 10 bases between the two ends. CDR3 length equals 13 residues. In germline, CDR1 is GTSNPN, CDR2 SVGIG (reference sequence). The CDR3 is CAWSTGFYQPQHF. As DNA, the CDR3 is TGTGCCTGGAGTACGGGGTTCTATCAGCCCCAGCATTTT.

CDR3 residues: CASSYPGTPPSQYF. The CDR3 DNA reads TGTGCCAGCAGTTACCCCGGGACACCGCCCAGCCAGTACTTC. The chain employs TRBV6-6 and TRBJ2-5; maybe TRBD1 (6 bases). The germline V and J ends were trimmed by 2 bases and 10 bases, with 17 bases remaining between them. Germline CDR1 MNHNY, CDR2 SVGAGI (reference sequence). This CDR3 has 14 amino acids.

CDR3 sequence: CASSGQNQETQYF. DNA of the CDR3: TGTGCCAGCAGCGGACAGAACCAAGAGACCCAGTACTTC. The rearrangement links TRBV7-3 to TRBJ2-5, with D possibly being TRBD1 (6 bases). The CDR3 totals 13 residues. V was cut by 5 bases and J by 0 bases, with 7 bases left in between. Germline V gene sequence: CDR1 SGHTA, CDR2 FQGTGA.

The CDR3 DNA follows: TGTGCCAGTATGGTGAGGGGGCAGGGGATTCAGCCCCAGCATTTT. This sequence encodes CASMVRGQGIQPQHF. This sequence joins TRBV19 and TRBJ1-5; 7 bases map to TRBD1. Germline V gives CDR1 LNHDA, CDR2 SQIVND (reference sequence). V was clipped by 7 bases and J by 6 bases; unmatched bases: 12. CDR3 length: 15 residues.

The V gene is TRBV27, the J gene TRBJ1-1, with 9 positions matching TRBD1. The CDR3 is 15 amino acids. Germline CDR1 and CDR2: MNHEY and SMNVEV (reference sequence). With 5 bases clipped from V and 1 base from J, the junction kept 5 bases outside the gene matches. This CDR3 reads CASSLQTGGNTEAFF. The CDR3 nucleotides read TGTGCCAGCAGTCTCCAGACAGGGGGGAACACTGAAGCTTTCTTT.

The J gene is TRBJ2-7, the V gene TRBV5-1; D is possibly TRBD2 (5 bases). Per the germline V gene, CDR1 is SGHRS and CDR2 is YFSETQ. There are 12 residues in the CDR3. Trimming left V 2 bases short and J 5 bases short, with 8 bases between. CDR3 sequence: CASSFNSDEQYF. DNA for the CDR3: TGCGCCAGCAGCTTTAATAGCGACGAGCAGTACTTC.

The chain has TRBV5-1 and TRBJ2-1; perhaps TRBD1 as D (6 bases). Trimming left V 4 bases short and J 4 bases short, with 12 bases between. CDR1 is SGHRS and CDR2 is YFSETQ in the germline V gene. This CDR3 region has 14 residues. The CDR3 region is CASSKGQSYNEQFF. In DNA, the CDR3 is TGCGCCAGCAGCAAAGGACAGTCATACAATGAGCAGTTCTTC.

The V gene is TRBV11-3, the J gene TRBJ2-7; D uncertain. CDR1 and CDR2 (germline): SGHNT, YENEEA. CDR3 length equals 12 residues. Trimming shortened V by 4 bases and J by 3 bases, and 7 bases separated the two germline ends. The CDR3 DNA follows: TGTGCCAGCAGCTCCTCGGGCTACGAGCAGTACTTC. It codes for CASSSSGYEQYF. The complete variable domain, with remaining parts taken from reference TRBV11-3 and TRBJ2-7, reads EAGVVQSPRYKIIEKKQPVAFWCNPISGHNTLYWYLQNLGQGPELLIRYENEEAVDDSQLPKDRFSAERLKGVDSTLKIQPAELGDSAVYLCASSSSGYEQYFGPGTRLTVT.

The rearrangement uses TRBV19 and TRBJ1-1, with a possible D match to TRBD1 (5 bases). The CDR3 sequence is 16 residues long. V was clipped by 0 bases and J by 6 bases, with 17 bases between them. Germline loops: CDR1 LNHDA, CDR2 SQIVND (reference sequence). CDR3 region: CASSIDGTAGFPEAFF. The CDR3 DNA follows: TGTGCCAGTAGTATAGATGGGACTGCAGGGTTCCCTGAAGCTTTCTTT. Full variable domain (missing parts from reference TRBV19 and TRBJ1-1): DGGITQSPKYLFRKEGQNVTLSCEQNLNHDAMYWYRQDPGQGLRLIYYSQIVNDFQKGDIAEGYSVSREKKESFPLTVTSAQKNPTAFYLCASSIDGTAGFPEAFFGQGTRLTVV.

The J gene is TRBJ2-5, the V gene TRBV30, with D possibly being TRBD2 (7 bases). The germline gives CDR1 GTSNPN, CDR2 SVGIG (reference sequence). CDR3 length: 12 residues. Trimming took off 3 bases at V and 4 bases at J, with 9 bases between the two ends. CDR3 protein: CAWRGGGETQYF. In DNA, the CDR3 is TGTGCCTGGAGGGGAGGGGGAGAGACCCAGTACTTC.

J is TRBJ2-1 and V is TRBV7-3; TRBD2 matches at 7 bases. Trimming at V came to 5 bases and at J to 1 base, leaving 11 bases not matched to a gene. The CDR3 is made up of 17 amino acids. Germline values: CDR1 SGHTA, CDR2 FQGTGA. DNA for the CDR3: TGTGCCAGCAGCGCCCAGGGAGCGGGGCAATCCTACAATGAGCAGTTCTTC. It yields the protein CASSAQGAGQSYNEQFF.

V is TRBV25-1 and J is TRBJ1-2, with D perhaps TRBD1 (6 bases). Trimming left V 5 bases short and J 2 bases short, with 18 bases between. The germline V gene encodes CDR1 MGHDK and CDR2 SYGVNS. This CDR3 has 16 residues. CDR3 sequence: CASSLTGNGDNYGYTF. For the CDR3, the DNA is TGTGCCAGCAGTCTTACAGGGAACGGGGACAACTATGGCTACACCTTC.

CDR3 nucleotide sequence: TGTGCCATCAGTGGTCCGGGACTACTCTATGGCTACACCTTC. Its translation: CAISGPGLLYGYTF. This sequence joins TRBV10-3 and TRBJ1-2; a possible D gene is TRBD1 (5 bases). The CDR3 is made up of 14 amino acids. V lost 4 bases, J lost 4 bases, and 13 bases lay in between. Germline CDR1 reads ENHRY; CDR2 reads SYGVKD.

The chain joins TRBV27 to TRBJ2-7; weak D call: TRBD2 (6 bases). V dropped 11 bases and J dropped 6 bases, with 20 bases sitting between them. The germline V gene has CDR1 MNHEY and CDR2 SMNVEV (reference sequence). The CDR3 contains 13 residues. CDR3 bases: TGTGCCGCGCGGAACGGGGGTACCGGCGAGCAGTACTTC. Its protein is CAARNGGTGEQYF.

V is TRBV9 and J is TRBJ2-5; the match to TRBD2 covers 7 bases. CDR3 length: 15 amino acids. CDR1 is SGDLS and CDR2 is YYNGEE in the germline V gene. The ends lost 2 bases at V and 5 bases at J; junction bases unmatched: 9. DNA for the CDR3: TGTGCCAGCAGCGTCACTAGCGAGTATTGGGAGACCCAGTACTTC. Translated, it gives CASSVTSEYWETQYF. Full variable domain (remainder filled in from reference TRBV9 and TRBJ2-5): DSGVTQTPKHLITATGQRVTLRCSPRSGDLSVYWYQQSLDQGLQFLIQYYNGEERAKGNILERFSAQQFPDLHSELNLSSLELGDSALYFCASSVTSEYWETQYFGPGTRLLVL.

V gene TRBV4-1 combines with J gene TRBJ1-2; possibly TRBD1 for D (5 bases). CDR1 is MGHRA, CDR2 YSYEKL, per germline. V was clipped by 0 bases and J by 6 bases, with 11 bases between them. CDR3 length equals 14 residues. CDR3 in DNA: TGCGCCAGCAGCCAAGAAAACCTGGGGCATGGCTACACCTTC. As protein: CASSQENLGHGYTF.

This chain links TRBV5-1 with TRBJ1-1; the match to TRBD1 covers 8 bases. The V gene's germline CDR1 is SGHRS and CDR2 YFSETQ. The CDR3 has 16 amino acids. Trimming removed 0 bases from V and 5 bases from J; junction bases left unmatched: 9. The CDR3 sequence is CASSLGAGGLGTEAFF. The CDR3 nucleotides are TGCGCCAGCAGCTTGGGAGCAGGGGGCCTGGGTACTGAAGCTTTCTTT.

V is TRBV9 and J is TRBJ1-4, with D perhaps matching TRBD1 (6 bases). The germline V gene encodes CDR1 SGDLS and CDR2 YYNGEE. The length of the CDR3 is 15 residues. V was trimmed by 3 bases and J by 6 bases, leaving 15 bases between them. The DNA of the CDR3 is TGTGCCAGCAGCGAGACGGGACATCCGTATGAAAAACTGTTTTTT. Its translation is CASSETGHPYEKLFF.

This chain uses TRBV19 with TRBJ2-1; TRBD1 matches 8 bases. Germline CDR1 and CDR2: LNHDA and SQIVND (reference sequence). The ends lost 3 bases at V and 6 bases at J; junction bases unmatched: 13. This CDR3 is built from 17 residues. CDR3 region: CASSILTGGPRGNEQFF. CDR3 nucleotide sequence: TGTGCCAGTAGTATCCTAACAGGGGGGCCGCGGGGCAATGAGCAGTTCTTC.

The rearrangement links TRBV19 to TRBJ1-4; 7 bases line up with TRBD1. The V gene end was trimmed by 7 bases and the J gene end by 10 bases; junction bases not matched to a gene: 15. Per germline, CDR1 LNHDA and CDR2 SQIVND (reference sequence). This CDR3 is built from 15 residues. The DNA for the CDR3 is TGTGCCAGTACCTCTGGGGACAGCGGGGGCGGAAAACTGTTTTTT. Residues: CASTSGDSGGGKLFF.

V and J are TRBV30 and TRBJ2-7, with 7 positions matching TRBD1. Germline CDR1 GTSNPN, CDR2 SVGIG (reference sequence). Germline trimming cut 0 bases from V and 2 bases from J; bases unmatched to any gene: 13. The CDR3 is 17 residues long. This chain's CDR3 is CAWSVRYEGAGAYEQYF. CDR3 bases: TGTGCCTGGAGTGTACGGTACGAGGGGGCAGGGGCCTACGAGCAGTACTTC. The variable domain in full, with the rest retrieved from reference TRBV30 and TRBJ2-7, is SQTIHQWPATLVQPVGSPLSLECTVEGTSNPNLYWYRQAAGRGLQLLFYSVGIGQISSEVPQNLSASRPQDRQFILSSKKLLLSDSGFYLCAWSVRYEGAGAYEQYFGPGTRLTVT.